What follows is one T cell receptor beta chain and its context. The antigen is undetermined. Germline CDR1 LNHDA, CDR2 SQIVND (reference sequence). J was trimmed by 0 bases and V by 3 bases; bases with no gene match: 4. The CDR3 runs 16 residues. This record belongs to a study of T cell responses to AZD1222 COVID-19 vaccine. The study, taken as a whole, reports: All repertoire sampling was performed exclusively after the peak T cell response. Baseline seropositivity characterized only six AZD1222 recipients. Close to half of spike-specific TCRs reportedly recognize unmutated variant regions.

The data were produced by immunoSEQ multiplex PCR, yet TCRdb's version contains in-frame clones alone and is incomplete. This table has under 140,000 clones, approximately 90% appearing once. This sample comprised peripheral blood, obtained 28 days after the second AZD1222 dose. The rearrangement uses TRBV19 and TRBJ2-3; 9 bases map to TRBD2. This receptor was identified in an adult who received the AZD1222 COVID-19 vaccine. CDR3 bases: TGTGCCAGTAGTATTCGACTAGCGGCTAGCACAGATACGCAGTATTTT. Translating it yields CASSIRLAASTDTQYF.